The subject of this entry is one TCR beta chain. Its specific antigen is unknown. No clone much larger than this one lies a single base away; base qualities are absent. This sample stems from a study of shared clonotypes between healthy human individuals (dated by TCRdb to the early 2020s). At the level of the whole study: A few men and two women, aged 18 to 49 years, made up the cohort. For each donor, three plates each were used for CD4 naive and CD4 memory, two plates were used for CD8 naive, and one plate was used for CD8 memory. The study deeply sequenced blood TCR repertoires of about 5 healthy adults to estimate repertoire size and the extent of clonotype sharing between individuals. To increase sequencing depth and limit assay-specific biases, TCR repertoire library preparation and sequencing were carried out by different laboratories using diverse techniques. Each donor's leukapheresis produced roughly between roughly 0.85 and 9.5 billion PBMCs. Beyond this particular receptor, the publication reports: Incomplete sequencing was indicated by rarefaction of sorted-subset datasets, despite the large sequencing depth. Around 5% of naive CD4, around 3.5% of naive CD8, approximately 2.2% of memory CD4, and roughly 0.4% of memory CD8 clonotypes were shared across several donors. Clonotypes shared by all four sorted-subset donors showed higher generation probabilities than non-shared clonotypes. Based on pairwise subsampling, the degree of clonotype sharing among donors was expected to be affected by sequencing depth. Estimated clonotype richness was generally larger for naive than for memory subsets. Sampling was restricted to blood, and TCR repertoires in tissues likely differ from the TCR repertoires found in blood. Because the study included only a small number of donors, the genetic and exposure-history diversity represented was limited.

CD8 naive samples were obtained by positive selection for CCR7 among CD45RO-negative cells, yielding a CD45RA+CCR7+ population from which TemRA cells were excluded. Donors were healthy HIV-negative adults with no recently reported acute infections or vaccinations. Every donor was a Caucasian adult living in Nashville, Tennessee, USA. Blood was obtained by leukapheresis, after which PBMCs were separated by Ficoll-Histopaque density gradient centrifugation and cryopreserved in liquid nitrogen vapor phase. Analytical flow cytometry was used to check the purity and quantity of each magnetically sorted T cell population. From each sorted fraction, genomic DNA was isolated and quantified by UV absorbance on a Nanodrop 2000c. Reading the germline V gene gives CDR1 LGHNA and CDR2 YSLEER. The CDR3 runs 14 residues from the cysteine to the phenylalanine. Here the CDR3 DNA is all that survives: 42 bases in frame from base 1. Trimming removed 0 bases from V and 6 bases from J; the gene matches leave 1 base unexplained.

TCR CDR3 regions were amplified from genomic DNA by multiplex PCR using the deep immunoSEQ assay. Genomic DNA extracted from each cell subset was distributed evenly over all wells of several immunoSEQ 96-well plates, and each plate served as one replicate. For sorted subsets, 200 ng of genomic DNA, equivalent to about 30,000 T cell genomes, went into each replicate PCR. Purified libraries were measured with a Qubit 3.0 fluorometer, size-checked on a Bioanalyzer 2100, and measured again with the KAPA Library Quantification kit. Every immunoSEQ 96-well plate was sequenced on a dedicated single-read 150-cycle Illumina NextSeq 550 flow cell. The study's own analysis went as follows. Because the immunoSEQ output held only junctional sequences and lacked quality scores, the filtering could not match the filtering applied to full-length reads. Sequences were annotated with PyIR, a Python wrapper for IgBLAST v1.9, and V/J genes and CDR3 were assigned using IMGT germline references. Reads with weak V/J assignments (E-value above 1e-6), missing CDR3, stop codons, out-of-frame junctions, or ambiguous translated residues were removed. V3J clonotypes were defined by identical inferred V gene, J gene, and CDR3 amino acid sequence. Percentage overlap between repertoires was calculated by dividing the number of shared unique clonotypes by the size of the smaller repertoire. Richness of each repertoire was evaluated using RTK rarefaction, the Chao1 estimator, and Recon v2.1 estimates of unobserved clonotypes. Generation probabilities for all TCRbeta clonotypes obtained by the gDNA method from a handful of donors were computed using OLGA. TCRdb stores this immuneACCESS table with in-frame sequences only. Part of the clones is absent; in the studies checked, under half of the shortfall reflects unresolved V genes, and no reason is known for the rest. Clonal size and the V and J genes are those of that table, whereas D and trimming came from the DNA. This sample holds 1.5 million to 2.5 million clones; just under 95% were observed only once. The top ten clonotypes cover roughly 1.2% of the sample.

The sample was naive CD8+ T cells sorted from blood. Read against the paper, the sample's cell subset or site label means: CD45RA+CCR7+. The sequence is built from TRBV4-3 and TRBJ2-2, with 7 bases aligning to TRBD2. This sequence was found in a young man in good health. The CDR3 corresponds to CASSQELASGELFF. The DNA sequence follows: TGCGCCAGCAGCCAAGAACTAGCGTCCGGGGAGCTGTTTTTT.